The rows below give T cell receptor beta chains drawn from one sample of a study of T cell responses to AZD1222 COVID-19 vaccine. Measured with immunoSEQ multiplex PCR; TCRdb has only the in-frame clones, and not every one. The profile shows approximately 150,000 clones, about 90% of them singletons. Sequenced here: peripheral blood, sampled 28 days after the second AZD1222 dose. Receptor source: an adult who received the AZD1222 COVID-19 vaccine. Both conserved end residues are part of each CDR3. The D gene is left open where the match is weak. Size tells how often a clone was seen (once, few, many) or the class of an expanded clone, and some rows leave it out.

TRBV7-9,TRBD1,TRBJ1-2,.,TGTGCGTTGCCGGAGACAGGGGGCACTAACTATGGCTACACCTTC,CALPETGGTNYGYTF
TRBV2,TRBD1,TRBJ1-2,once,TGTGCCAGCAGTGGGACAGGGCTAGCTAACTATGGCTACACCTTC,CASSGTGLANYGYTF
TRBV4-1,.,TRBJ2-6,few,TGCGCCAGCAGCAAGCAACAGCGTCTTGACTCTGGGGCCAACGTCCTGACTTTC,CASSKQQRLDSGANVLTF
TRBV2,.,TRBJ1-1,.,TGTGCCAGCATCGCTATCACAGGGACCGGCACTGAAGCTTTCTTT,CASIAITGTGTEAFF
TRBV4-3,TRBD1,TRBJ1-2,.,TGCGCCAGCAGCCAAGACTCACAGGGGGTCAGTGGCTACACCTTC,CASSQDSQGVSGYTF
TRBV3-1/TRBV3-2,.,TRBJ2-7,once,TGTGCCAGCAGTTCAAGCCTCTTGAGCTCCTACGAGCAGTACTTC,CASSSSLLSSYEQYF
TRBV7-6,TRBD1,TRBJ2-5,few,TGTGCCAGCAGCCCCCGTCCTGCAGGGGGCGAAGAGACCCAGTACTTC,CASSPRPAGGEETQYF
TRBV5-1,TRBD1,TRBJ1-1,.,TGCGCCAGCAGCTTGTGGACAGGGGATGTGACTGAAGCTTTCTTT,CASSLWTGDVTEAFF
TRBV5-4,.,TRBJ2-3,.,TGTGCCAGCAGCTTGGGAAGGCTCGCTAGCACAGATACGCAGTATTTT,CASSLGRLASTDTQYF
TRBV15,TRBD1,TRBJ1-5,few,TGTGCCACCAGCAGAGATATTCAACAGGGGGGGCAGCCCCAGCATTTT,CATSRDIQQGGQPQHF
TRBV10-3,.,TRBJ1-2,.,TGTGCCATCAGTGAGTCGACCCACAAGACCGGGGCCTATGGCTACACCTTC,CAISESTHKTGAYGYTF
TRBV9,TRBD2,TRBJ2-5,.,TGTGCCAGCAGCGTCGCTAGCGGGGGGTCAGGGGAGACCCAGTACTTC,CASSVASGGSGETQYF
TRBV19,.,TRBJ1-5,.,TGTGCCAGTAGTACGACCCCGGCTGGTCAGCCCCAGCATTTT,CASSTTPAGQPQHF
TRBV7-8,.,TRBJ1-2,once,TGTGCCAGCAGCTTCCAGGGTAGCTATGGCTACACCTTC,CASSFQGSYGYTF
TRBV4-1,.,TRBJ1-2,.,TGCGCCAGCAGCCAAGAGGAGACAGGAACCTATGGCTACACCTTC,CASSQEETGTYGYTF
TRBV7-9,.,TRBJ2-1,.,TGTGCCAGCAGCTTAGCAAATGGTGAGCAGTTCTTC,CASSLANGEQFF
TRBV7-6,.,TRBJ2-5,.,TGTGCCAGCAGCCCGCAGACAGGTCCAGAGACCCAGTACTTC,CASSPQTGPETQYF
TRBV28,.,TRBJ2-3,.,TGTGCCAGCAGTCCCTGGACGGGGTATGTCACAGATACGCAGTATTTT,CASSPWTGYVTDTQYF
TRBV5-1,TRBD2,TRBJ2-5,.,TGCGCCAGCAGCCCCTCTGCTAGCGGGAGGGGAGAGACCCAGTACTTC,CASSPSASGRGETQYF
TRBV6-5,.,TRBJ1-5,few,TGTGCCAGCAGGCATCAGGGTGATAGCAATCAGCCCCAGCATTTT,CASRHQGDSNQPQHF
TRBV13,.,TRBJ1-1,.,TGTGCCAGCAGCTTCACGGGACGTTTGACTGAAGCTTTCTTT,CASSFTGRLTEAFF
TRBV6-5,TRBD2,TRBJ2-3,.,TGTGCCAGCAGGAGCGGGGTCACAGATACGCAGTATTTT,CASRSGVTDTQYF
TRBV6-1,.,TRBJ2-3,.,TGTGCCAGCAGTGAAAAAGTGAGGCGGACTACCACAGATACGCAGTATTTT,CASSEKVRRTTTDTQYF
TRBV3-1/TRBV3-2,.,TRBJ2-7,.,TGTGCCAGCAGCCAAGTCTCCTACGAGCAGTACTTC,CASSQVSYEQYF
TRBV5-1,.,TRBJ2-7,.,TGCGCCAGCACCTCCTCCCTCGTCTCCGAGCAGTACTTC,CASTSSLVSEQYF
TRBV6-6,TRBD1,TRBJ1-6,.,TGTGCCAGCAGCCCTCAGGGGGGGGGAAATTCACCCCTCCACTTT,CASSPQGGGNSPLHF
TRBV19,.,TRBJ2-2,.,TGTGCCAGTAGTATAGGAGCAACCGGGGAGCTGTTTTTT,CASSIGATGELFF